The clone carrying this T cell receptor (beta chain) came up many times. This sample is part of a study of T cells in Graves' hyperthyroidism and ophthalmopathy. What was amplified from RNA transcripts were TCR beta CDR3 regions. The HTBI primer set drove a first-round RT-PCR of the TCR CDR3. TCRdb passed the multiplex PCR reads through MiXCR, listing each CDR3 protein once. The sample contains roughly 380,000 distinct CDR3 sequences, roughly 20% of which appear only once. Trimming took 3 bases from V and 4 from J; bases not matched to a gene: 7. The CDR3 is made up of 15 amino acids. Germline V gene data show CDR1 as MDHEN and CDR2 as SYDVKM.

The receptor comes from a middle-aged woman with Graves' ophthalmopathy. The chain carries TRBV28 and TRBJ2-5, with TRBD1 identical over 8 bases. Material: blood. The CDR3 loop is CASSFGRGQIETQYF. The DNA for the CDR3 is TGTGCCAGCAGTTTTGGCAGGGGGCAGATAGAGACCCAGTACTTC.